This record concerns one TCR beta chain sequence. This sample is drawn from a study of blood T cell repertoires in COVID-19. Study context: Acute-phase and convalescent COVID-19 samples originated in the United States, Italy and Spain. T cells, B-cell-depleted T cells, or PBMCs provided the cDNA or gDNA that served as material.

Patients at the Seattle site were enrolled during active infection and followed longitudinally. Repertoires were generated with immunoSEQ multiplex PCR, while TCRdb's copy carries only in-frame clones and drops some. The profile covers about 230,000 clones, with 80% to 90% appearing a single time and more than 9% taken by the ten largest. Germline-derived CDR1 and CDR2 are SGHVS and FNYEAQ. This CDR3 comprises 19 residues. Trimming cost V 5 bases and J 0 bases; bases outside gene matches: 16. The clonotype comes from a man in his fifties with COVID-19, enrolled during active disease. The J gene is TRBJ1-5, the V gene TRBV7-6, with TRBD1 identical over 7 bases. The sample was peripheral blood. The CDR3 reads CASSPNPPLGQNSNQPQHF. In nucleotides, the CDR3 is TGTGCCAGCAGCCCGAATCCACCCCTGGGACAGAATAGCAATCAGCCCCAGCATTTT.